This T cell receptor beta chain stems from a study of blood T cell repertoires in COVID-19. The wider study: PBMCs, B-cell-depleted T cells, or T cells were the source of the cDNA or gDNA that made up the material.

Between the trimmed V and J ends, which lost 4 bases and 2 bases, there was a span of 9 bases. The CDR3 consists of 14 residues. Per germline, CDR1 SGHVS and CDR2 FNYEAQ. Those enrolled, adults aged about 18 to 89 years, came from 25 or so US areas. Cohort assignment relied on participant-reported clinical history. How the authors handled the data: Estimated nucleated cell counts came from reference gene primer amplification. Clones were sequenced by immunoSEQ multiplex PCR, and TCRdb holds only the in-frame ones, with some missing. V, J and clone size were drawn from that table, and D and trimming were deduced from the DNA. The sample contains 150,000 to 200,000 clones, roughly 84% of which appear only once.

The specimen was PBMCs or T cells enriched from blood (not recorded which). V and J are TRBV7-6 and TRBJ1-3, with D possibly being TRBD1 (5 bases). The TCR sequence derives from a man aged 70-80 years who had been exposed to COVID-19. This CDR3 reads CASSSPGAGNTIYF. As DNA, the CDR3 is TGTGCCAGCAGCTCCCCGGGGGCTGGAAACACCATATATTTT. Variable domain in full (rest from reference TRBV7-6 and TRBJ1-3): GAGVSQSPRYKVTKRGQDVALRCDPISGHVSLYWYRQALGQGPEFLTYFNYEAQQDKSGLPNDRFSAERPEGSISTLTIQRTEQRDSAMYRCASSSPGAGNTIYFGEGSWLTVV.